The source of this T cell receptor (beta chain) is a study of T cells in women clearing cervical HPV infection. About the research overall: HLA type stays a possible confounder, typing being limited.

MY09/MY11 PCR detected cervical HPV DNA; dot-blot assigned genotypes. TCRdb's table, derived via immunoSEQ multiplex PCR, lists solely in-frame clones and lacks some. This listing includes 40,000 to 55,000 clones. Whole-study results and caveats: Richness differences could reflect unmeasured T-cell content per sample.

Notes on this clone: Antigen: not known.

The sequence was collected from a woman aged 18-70 years with a cervical HPV16 infection that either progressed to CIN3+ or cleared (not recorded which). Material for sequencing was blood buffy coat.

Partial CDR3 DNA: TGTGCCAGCAGCACCTCAAGGAGCACAGATACG. It translates to CASSTSRSTDT. The CDR3 as a whole reads CASSTSRSTDTQYF. This sequence joins TRBV5-4 and TRBJ2-3, with D hard to call. With the read ending 3 residues before the CDR3 end, the germline J gene is used to fill in that end. This CDR3 is built from 14 residues. Germline CDR1 and CDR2: SGHNT and YYREEE (reference sequence). The V end lost 4 bases, the J end lost 0 bases, and 9 bases lay between the germline ends.